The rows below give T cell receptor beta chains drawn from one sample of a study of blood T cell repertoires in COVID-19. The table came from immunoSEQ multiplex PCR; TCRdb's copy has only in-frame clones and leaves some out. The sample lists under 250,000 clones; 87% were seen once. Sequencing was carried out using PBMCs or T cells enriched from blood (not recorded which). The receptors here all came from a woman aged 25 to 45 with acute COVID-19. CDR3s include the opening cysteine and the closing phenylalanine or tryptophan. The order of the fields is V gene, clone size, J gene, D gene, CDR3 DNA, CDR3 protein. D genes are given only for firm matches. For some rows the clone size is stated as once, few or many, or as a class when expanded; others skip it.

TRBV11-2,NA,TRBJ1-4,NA,TGTGCCAGCAGCCGGCCTCCCCTGGAGGAAAAACTGTTTTTT,CASSRPPLEEKLFF
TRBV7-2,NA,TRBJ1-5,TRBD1,TGTGCCAGCAGGTTGACAGGGGGAGCCAATCAGCCCCAGCATTTT,CASRLTGGANQPQHF
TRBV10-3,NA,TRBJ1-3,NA,TGTGCCATCAGTGACAGGGACTCTGGAAACACCATATATTTT,CAISDRDSGNTIYF
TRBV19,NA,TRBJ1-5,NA,TGTGCCAGTAGTATAGCATACAGATCCAATCAGCCCCAGCATTTT,CASSIAYRSNQPQHF
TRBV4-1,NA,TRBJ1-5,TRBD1,TGCGCCAGCAGCCGCCTGACAGGGACTAATCAGCCCCAGCATTTT,CASSRLTGTNQPQHF
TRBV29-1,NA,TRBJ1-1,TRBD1,TGCAGCGTCCCCACAGGGGGAAGAGCTTTCTTT,CSVPTGGRAFF
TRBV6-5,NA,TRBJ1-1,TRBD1,TGTGCCAGCGGGAGACAGGGGGAATGGTTCACTGAAGCTTTCTTT,CASGRQGEWFTEAFF
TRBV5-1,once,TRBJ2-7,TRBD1,TGCGCCAGCAGCATCGGGACAGGGACCTACGAGCAGTACTTC,CASSIGTGTYEQYF
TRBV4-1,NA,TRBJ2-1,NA,TGCGCCAGCAGCCAAGATCAGGGTTGGAATGAGCAGTTCTTC,CASSQDQGWNEQFF
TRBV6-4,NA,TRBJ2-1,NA,TGTGCCAGCAGTGACTCGGTGGGGGGGCTCAATGAGCAGTTCTTC,CASSDSVGGLNEQFF